This is a list of T cell receptor beta chains from one sample in a study of control samples from healthy donors and cancer patients. Generated by immunoSEQ multiplex PCR, the TCRdb table keeps only in-frame clones and is missing some. In the table there are about 170,000 clones, roughly 89% of which are singletons. Sequenced input: blood. The receptors derive from a young man in good health. Each CDR3 is given with its conserved first and last residue. The order of the fields is clone size, D gene, V gene, J gene, CDR3 protein, CDR3 DNA. A D gene is named only where the DNA matches it firmly. Clone size is given for some rows only: seen once, a few or many times, or a class if the clone is expanded.

abundance: once
d_gene: -
v_gene: TRBV10-3
j_gene: TRBJ1-2
CDR3aa: CAIGAGFGYTF
CDR3nt: TGTGCCATCGGGGCAGGGTTTGGCTACACCTTC

abundance: -
d_gene: -
v_gene: TRBV19
j_gene: TRBJ1-1
CDR3aa: CASSKGPQKNTEAFF
CDR3nt: TGTGCCAGTAGTAAGGGACCGCAAAAGAACACTGAAGCTTTCTTT

abundance: -
d_gene: -
v_gene: TRBV19
j_gene: TRBJ1-5
CDR3aa: CASTKAGANQPQHF
CDR3nt: TGTGCCAGTACCAAGGCAGGGGCAAATCAGCCCCAGCATTTT

abundance: -
d_gene: TRBD2
v_gene: TRBV7-3
j_gene: TRBJ2-2
CDR3aa: CASSLLGGAPGELFF
CDR3nt: TGTGCCAGCAGCTTACTCGGGGGGGCCCCCGGGGAGCTGTTTTTT

abundance: few
d_gene: -
v_gene: TRBV4-1
j_gene: TRBJ2-2
CDR3aa: CASSLRVGNTGELFF
CDR3nt: TGCGCCAGCAGCCTCAGGGTAGGGAACACCGGGGAGCTGTTTTTT

abundance: -
d_gene: -
v_gene: TRBV5-1
j_gene: TRBJ1-2
CDR3aa: CASSSGTWDGYTF
CDR3nt: TGCGCCAGCAGCTCCGGGACTTGGGATGGCTACACCTTC

abundance: -
d_gene: -
v_gene: TRBV12-3/TRBV12-4
j_gene: TRBJ1-1
CDR3aa: CASSFWGTEAFF
CDR3nt: TGTGCCAGCAGTTTTTGGGGGACTGAAGCTTTCTTT

abundance: -
d_gene: TRBD1
v_gene: TRBV11-3
j_gene: TRBJ2-5
CDR3aa: CASSETGGVTQYF
CDR3nt: TGTGCCAGCAGCGAGACAGGGGGGGTGACCCAGTACTTC

abundance: -
d_gene: -
v_gene: TRBV3-1/TRBV3-2
j_gene: TRBJ1-5
CDR3aa: CASSPIGGQPQHF
CDR3nt: TGTGCCAGCAGCCCGATCGGGGGTCAGCCCCAGCATTTT

abundance: -
d_gene: TRBD2
v_gene: TRBV20-1
j_gene: TRBJ2-7
CDR3aa: CSARLAVEQYF
CDR3nt: TGCAGTGCCCGACTAGCGGTCGAGCAGTACTTC

abundance: -
d_gene: TRBD1
v_gene: TRBV7-2
j_gene: TRBJ1-4
CDR3aa: CASSEQGAANEKLFF
CDR3nt: TGTGCCAGCAGCGAACAGGGGGCAGCTAATGAAAAACTGTTTTTT

abundance: -
d_gene: -
v_gene: TRBV28
j_gene: TRBJ1-1
CDR3aa: CASSYRTDGAFF
CDR3nt: TGTGCCAGCAGTTATCGGACGGATGGGGCTTTCTTT

abundance: -
d_gene: -
v_gene: TRBV6-5
j_gene: TRBJ1-1
CDR3aa: CASTSGVVNTEAFF
CDR3nt: TGTGCCAGCACCTCGGGGGTCGTGAACACTGAAGCTTTCTTT

abundance: -
d_gene: -
v_gene: TRBV7-2
j_gene: TRBJ2-1
CDR3aa: CASSLSVDSQQFF
CDR3nt: TGTGCCAGCAGCTTAAGTGTTGACTCCCAGCAGTTCTTC

abundance: -
d_gene: -
v_gene: TRBV12-3/TRBV12-4
j_gene: TRBJ1-3
CDR3aa: CASSVTAGNTIYF
CDR3nt: TGTGCCAGCAGTGTCACAGCAGGAAACACCATATATTTT

abundance: -
d_gene: -
v_gene: TRBV6-2/TRBV6-3
j_gene: TRBJ1-2
CDR3aa: CASSYVPGGYTF
CDR3nt: TGTGCCAGCAGTTACGTCCCGGGGGGCTACACCTTC

abundance: -
d_gene: -
v_gene: TRBV14
j_gene: TRBJ1-4
CDR3aa: CASSPVSFNEKLFF
CDR3nt: TGTGCCAGCAGTCCTGTTTCCTTTAATGAAAAACTGTTTTTT

abundance: -
d_gene: TRBD2
v_gene: TRBV11-2
j_gene: TRBJ2-1
CDR3aa: CASSLDSLQRGYNEQFF
CDR3nt: TGTGCCAGCAGCTTAGATTCCCTACAGCGGGGTTACAATGAGCAGTTCTTC

abundance: -
d_gene: -
v_gene: TRBV28
j_gene: TRBJ2-5
CDR3aa: CATLASGKETQYF
CDR3nt: TGTGCCACCCTGGCATCGGGAAAAGAGACCCAGTACTTC

abundance: -
d_gene: TRBD1
v_gene: TRBV11-2
j_gene: TRBJ2-3
CDR3aa: CASSLEVRGTDTQYF
CDR3nt: TGTGCCAGCAGCTTAGAGGTCAGGGGGACAGATACGCAGTATTTT

abundance: -
d_gene: -
v_gene: TRBV28
j_gene: TRBJ1-2
CDR3aa: CATLSNYGYTF
CDR3nt: TGTGCCACCCTATCTAACTATGGCTACACCTTC

abundance: -
d_gene: -
v_gene: TRBV7-9
j_gene: TRBJ2-5
CDR3aa: CASSLGLEVTQYF
CDR3nt: TGTGCCAGCAGCTTGGGCCTAGAGGTGACCCAGTACTTC

abundance: -
d_gene: -
v_gene: TRBV10-3
j_gene: TRBJ1-4
CDR3aa: CATQGRHNEKLFF
CDR3nt: TGTGCCACGCAGGGACGGCATAATGAAAAACTGTTTTTT

abundance: few
d_gene: -
v_gene: TRBV25-1
j_gene: TRBJ1-1
CDR3aa: CASSEARGWLDMAFF
CDR3nt: TGTGCCAGCAGTGAGGCCAGGGGATGGCTGGATATGGCTTTCTTT

abundance: once
d_gene: -
v_gene: TRBV5-4
j_gene: TRBJ2-7
CDR3aa: CASSLDQIYEQYF
CDR3nt: TGTGCCAGCAGCTTGGACCAGATCTACGAGCAGTACTTC

abundance: -
d_gene: -
v_gene: TRBV14
j_gene: TRBJ1-1
CDR3aa: CASSGGGAKAFF
CDR3nt: TGTGCCAGCAGCGGGGGAGGGGCGAAAGCTTTCTTT

abundance: -
d_gene: TRBD1
v_gene: TRBV19
j_gene: TRBJ2-3
CDR3aa: CASSPGQGTDTQYF
CDR3nt: TGTGCCAGTAGTCCCGGACAGGGAACAGATACGCAGTATTTT

abundance: -
d_gene: -
v_gene: TRBV14
j_gene: TRBJ1-3
CDR3aa: CASSQGASSGNTIYF
CDR3nt: TGTGCCAGCAGCCAAGGGGCCAGCTCTGGAAACACCATATATTTT

abundance: -
d_gene: TRBD2
v_gene: TRBV9
j_gene: TRBJ2-2
CDR3aa: CASSEVAGDTGELFF
CDR3nt: TGTGCCAGCAGCGAGGTAGCGGGGGACACCGGGGAGCTGTTTTTT